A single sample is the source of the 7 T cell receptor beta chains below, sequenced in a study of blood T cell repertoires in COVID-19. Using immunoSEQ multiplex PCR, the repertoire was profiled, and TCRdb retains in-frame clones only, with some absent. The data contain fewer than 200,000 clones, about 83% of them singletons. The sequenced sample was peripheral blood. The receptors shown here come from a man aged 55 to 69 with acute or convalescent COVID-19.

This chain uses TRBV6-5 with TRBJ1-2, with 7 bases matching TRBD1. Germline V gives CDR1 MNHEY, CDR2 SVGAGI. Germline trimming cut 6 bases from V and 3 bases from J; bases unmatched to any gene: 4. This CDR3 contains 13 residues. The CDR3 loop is CASSPGQHYGYTF. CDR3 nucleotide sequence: TGTGCCAGCAGCCCGGGACAGCACTATGGCTACACCTTC.

The CDR3: CASSKGTSGGARSYNEQFF. CDR3 DNA sequence: TGTGCCAGCAGCAAGGGGACTAGCGGGGGGGCTAGGTCCTACAATGAGCAGTTCTTC. The chain joins TRBV5-4 to TRBJ2-1; 16 nucleotides line up with TRBD2. The CDR3 contains 19 residues. Trimming at V came to 4 bases and at J to 1 base, leaving 8 bases not matched to a gene. Germline V gene sequence: CDR1 SGHNT, CDR2 YYREEE (reference sequence). The entire variable domain, with the rest obtained from reference TRBV5-4 and TRBJ2-1, is as follows: ETGVTQSPTHLIKTRGQQVTLRCSSQSGHNTVSWYQQALGQGPQFIFQYYREEENGRGNFPPRFSGLQFPNYSSELNVNALELDDSALYLCASSKGTSGGARSYNEQFFGPGTRLTVL.

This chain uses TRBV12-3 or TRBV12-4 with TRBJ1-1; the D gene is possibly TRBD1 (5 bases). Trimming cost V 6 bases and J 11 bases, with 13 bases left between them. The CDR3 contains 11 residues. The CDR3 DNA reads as TGTGCCAGCAGCCTGACGGGGGAGGCTTTCTTT. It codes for CASSLTGEAFF.

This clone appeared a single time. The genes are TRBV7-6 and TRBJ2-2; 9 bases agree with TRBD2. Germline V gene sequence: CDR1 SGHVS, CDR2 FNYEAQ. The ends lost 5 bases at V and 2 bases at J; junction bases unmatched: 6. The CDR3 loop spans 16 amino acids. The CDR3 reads CASSTRAGGNTGELFF. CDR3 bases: TGTGCCAGCAGCACCCGAGCGGGGGGTAACACCGGGGAGCTGTTTTTT.

CDR3: CASSQARQGTEAFF. CDR3 DNA sequence: TGTGCCAGCAGCCAAGCCCGACAGGGTACTGAAGCTTTCTTT. The J gene is TRBJ1-1, the V gene TRBV3-1 (or the pseudogene TRBV3-2); TRBD1 agrees at 7 bases. V shed 1 base, J shed 5 bases, and the junction held 4 bases outside the gene matches. From germline, CDR1 is LGHDT and CDR2 YNNKEL (reference sequence). The CDR3 is made up of 14 amino acids.

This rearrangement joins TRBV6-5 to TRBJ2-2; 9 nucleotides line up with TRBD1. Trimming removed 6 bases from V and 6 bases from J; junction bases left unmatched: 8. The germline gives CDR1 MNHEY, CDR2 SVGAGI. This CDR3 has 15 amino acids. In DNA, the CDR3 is TGTGCCAGCAGAAGCGGACAGGGGCCCCCCGGGGAGCTGTTTTTT. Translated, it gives CASRSGQGPPGELFF.

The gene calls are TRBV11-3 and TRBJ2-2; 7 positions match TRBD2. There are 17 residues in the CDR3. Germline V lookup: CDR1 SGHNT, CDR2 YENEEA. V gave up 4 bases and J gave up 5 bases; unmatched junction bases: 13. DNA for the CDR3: TGTGCCAGCAGCTCCGGACGAACTAGCGCAGGTACCGGGGAGCTGTTTTTT. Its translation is CASSSGRTSAGTGELFF.